Presented here are 4 T cell receptor beta chains from one specimen sequenced in a study of blood T cell repertoires in COVID-19. Generated by immunoSEQ multiplex PCR, the TCRdb table keeps only in-frame clones and is missing some. The sample lists 100,000 or so clones, 80% to 90% occurring once. Specimen: peripheral blood. The receptor set was obtained from a human donor in a cohort sampled during active COVID-19.

The rearrangement links TRBV25-1 to TRBJ2-7, with 10 bases fitting TRBD1. This CDR3 is 15 amino acids long. V shed 7 bases, J shed 0 bases, and the junction held 6 bases outside the gene matches. Germline V CDR1 and CDR2: MGHDK, SYGVNS. Here the CDR3 DNA reads TGTGCCAGCACTCCGACAGGGGGCAGCTCCTACGAGCAGTACTTC. This gives the protein CASTPTGGSSYEQYF.

The rearrangement links TRBV23-1 to TRBJ2-3; TRBD2 matches at 7 bases. TRBV23-1 is annotated as an ORF whose role is uncertain. The CDR3 has 19 residues. V dropped 7 bases and J dropped 3; count of bases not matched to a gene: 22. The CDR3, as DNA: TGCGCCAGCACCTCAGTAGCGGGCCGACAGTCCGGGGGGACAGATACGCAGTATTTT. Translating it yields CASTSVAGRQSGGTDTQYF.

The chain carries TRBV11-2 and TRBJ1-5; no definite D call. Germline CDR1 and CDR2: SGHAT and FQNNGV. Deletions cut 1 base from V and 4 bases from J, with 8 bases between. The CDR3 is made up of 14 amino acids. The CDR3 DNA reads as TGTGCCAGCAGCTTAGGCGGCCCAAATCAGCCCCAGCATTTT. Translating it yields CASSLGGPNQPQHF.

The V gene is TRBV28, the J gene TRBJ2-3; D may be TRBD1 (5 bases). CDR1 and CDR2 (germline): MDHEN, SYDVKM. The CDR3 sequence is 13 residues long. The V end was cut by 10 bases, the J end by 3 bases, with 14 bases between. CDR3 sequence reads: CATLKQGTDTQYF. Written as DNA, the CDR3 is TGTGCCACCTTGAAGCAGGGAACAGATACGCAGTATTTT.